This T cell receptor (beta chain) was found in a study of cytomegalovirus exposure and HLA in healthy donors. Trimming pared 0 bases from V and 4 bases from J, leaving 4 bases between. The germline V gene has CDR1 MRHNA and CDR2 SNTAGT. The length of the CDR3 is 13 residues. It was with 60 Vbeta and 13 Jbeta primers that the PCR ran. The protocol was immunoSEQ multiplex PCR, while the TCRdb copy is restricted to in-frame clones and leaves out a portion. The sample records 120,000 to 150,000 clones, around 80% being singletons. Sequenced material: PBMCs. The receptor was isolated from a boy between 2 and 10 years old in good health and CMV-seronegative. The gene calls are TRBV6-4 and TRBJ1-5; the D is unclear. CDR3 residues: CASSDSQNQPQHF. CDR3 bases: TGTGCCAGCAGTGACTCTCAGAATCAGCCCCAGCATTTT.